These T cell receptor beta chains were read from a single sample in a study of spatial heterogeneity in lung cancer. Each CDR3 protein gets one entry after TCRdb re-called the 5' RACE reads with MiXCR. The sample carries 1,600 or so distinct CDR3 sequences, about 28% recorded once. The sample here was PBMCs, taken at surgery. The source of these receptors is a male donor with early-stage non-small cell lung cancer. The CDR3 runs from the conserved cysteine through the conserved F or W. The order of the fields is J gene, D gene, clone size, V gene, CDR3 protein, CDR3 DNA. A D gene is named only where the DNA matches it firmly. A row's size may be missing; if present it is once, few, many or a size class.

j_gene: TRBJ2-1; d_gene: -; abundance: once; v_gene: TRBV12-3/TRBV12-4; CDR3aa: CASSTHPYGDGSYNEQFF; CDR3nt: TGTGCCAGCAGTACCCACCCCTATGGGGATGGCTCCTACAATGAGCAGTTCTTC
j_gene: TRBJ2-5; d_gene: TRBD2; abundance: medium-sized; v_gene: TRBV7-9; CDR3aa: CASKMGGRETQYF; CDR3nt: TGTGCCAGCAAAATGGGAGGGAGAGAGACCCAGTACTTC
j_gene: TRBJ2-7; d_gene: -; abundance: -; v_gene: TRBV14; CDR3aa: CASSQARYEQYF; CDR3nt: TGTGCCAGCAGCCAAGCCCGATACGAGCAGTACTTC
j_gene: TRBJ2-1; d_gene: -; abundance: few; v_gene: TRBV28; CDR3aa: CASSLTNWGTQGQFF; CDR3nt: TGTGCCAGCAGTTTGACTAACTGGGGGACGCAGGGGCAGTTCTTC
j_gene: TRBJ2-3; d_gene: TRBD2; abundance: many; v_gene: TRBV28; CDR3aa: CASSTLAGGYTDTQYF; CDR3nt: TGTGCCAGCAGTACCCTAGCGGGAGGGTACACAGATACGCAGTATTTT
j_gene: TRBJ2-6; d_gene: -; abundance: medium-sized; v_gene: TRBV20-1; CDR3aa: CSARRGLSGANVLTF; CDR3nt: TGCAGTGCTCGGCGAGGACTGTCTGGGGCCAACGTCCTGACTTTC
j_gene: TRBJ2-2; d_gene: -; abundance: medium-sized; v_gene: TRBV4-1; CDR3aa: CASSQEKARRRGSTGELFF; CDR3nt: TGCGCCAGCAGCCAAGAGAAAGCCCGGCGGAGGGGGAGCACCGGGGAGCTGTTTTTT
j_gene: TRBJ2-7; d_gene: TRBD1; abundance: large; v_gene: TRBV7-8; CDR3aa: CASSARTGVRYEQYF; CDR3nt: TGTGCCAGCAGCGCCCGGACAGGGGTAAGGTACGAGCAGTACTTC
j_gene: TRBJ2-7; d_gene: -; abundance: large; v_gene: TRBV15; CDR3aa: CATSRAGGEEQYF; CDR3nt: TGTGCCACCAGCAGAGCTGGGGGAGAAGAGCAGTACTTC
j_gene: TRBJ1-2; d_gene: -; abundance: -; v_gene: TRBV5-4; CDR3aa: CASSGERTDYTF; CDR3nt: TGTGCCAGCAGCGGGGAAAGGACGGACTACACCTTC
j_gene: TRBJ1-1; d_gene: -; abundance: -; v_gene: TRBV10-3; CDR3aa: CAISEGARMNTEAFF; CDR3nt: TGTGCCATCAGTGAGGGGGCTCGCATGAACACTGAAGCTTTCTTT
j_gene: TRBJ1-4; d_gene: -; abundance: large; v_gene: TRBV14; CDR3aa: CASSQGGVANEKLFF; CDR3nt: TGTGCCAGCAGCCAAGGGGGAGTAGCGAATGAAAAACTGTTTTTT
j_gene: TRBJ2-7; d_gene: TRBD1; abundance: many; v_gene: TRBV29-1; CDR3aa: CSVEVGDRGYEQYF; CDR3nt: TGCAGCGTTGAAGTAGGGGACAGGGGCTACGAGCAGTACTTC
j_gene: TRBJ2-5; d_gene: TRBD2; abundance: large; v_gene: TRBV7-2; CDR3aa: CASSSGEETQYF; CDR3nt: TGTGCCAGCAGTAGCGGGGAAGAGACCCAGTACTTC
j_gene: TRBJ2-7; d_gene: -; abundance: once; v_gene: TRBV7-2; CDR3aa: CASSLIASVAEQYF; CDR3nt: TGTGCCAGCAGCTTAATTGCTAGCGTGGCCGAGCAGTACTTC
j_gene: TRBJ2-3; d_gene: TRBD2; abundance: once; v_gene: TRBV9; CDR3aa: CASSVLAGPTDTQYF; CDR3nt: TGTGCCAGCAGCGTGCTAGCGGGACCCACAGATACGCAGTATTTT
j_gene: TRBJ2-2; d_gene: TRBD2; abundance: medium-sized; v_gene: TRBV6-5; CDR3aa: CASRSRTSGNTGELFF; CDR3nt: TGTGCCAGCAGATCCCGGACTAGCGGGAACACCGGGGAGCTGTTTTTT
j_gene: TRBJ2-1; d_gene: -; abundance: medium-sized; v_gene: TRBV27; CDR3aa: CASTSRVDEQFF; CDR3nt: TGTGCCAGCACTTCAAGAGTCGATGAGCAGTTCTTC
j_gene: TRBJ2-1; d_gene: TRBD2; abundance: medium-sized; v_gene: TRBV18; CDR3aa: CASSPLTSGNNEQFF; CDR3nt: TGTGCCAGCTCACCTCTGACTAGCGGGAACAATGAGCAGTTCTTC
j_gene: TRBJ1-1; d_gene: -; abundance: -; v_gene: TRBV4-3; CDR3aa: CASSQAGFTNTEAFF; CDR3nt: TGCGCCAGCAGCCAAGCAGGGTTCACGAACACTGAAGCTTTCTTT
j_gene: TRBJ2-7; d_gene: -; abundance: few; v_gene: TRBV10-3; CDR3aa: CAISESGGVGYEQYF; CDR3nt: TGTGCCATCAGTGAGTCGGGGGGCGTTGGCTACGAGCAGTACTTC
j_gene: TRBJ2-7; d_gene: -; abundance: -; v_gene: TRBV7-3; CDR3aa: CASSLNQGGEQYF; CDR3nt: TGTGCCAGCAGCTTAAATCAGGGGGGCGAGCAGTACTTC
j_gene: TRBJ2-3; d_gene: -; abundance: -; v_gene: TRBV19; CDR3aa: CASSILDTQYF; CDR3nt: TGTGCCAGTAGTATTTTAGATACGCAGTATTTT
j_gene: TRBJ2-7; d_gene: TRBD2; abundance: -; v_gene: TRBV29-1; CDR3aa: CSVDPGLAGDEQYF; CDR3nt: TGCAGCGTTGACCCGGGACTAGCGGGAGACGAGCAGTACTTC
j_gene: TRBJ2-1; d_gene: TRBD2; abundance: large; v_gene: TRBV28; CDR3aa: CASSFLHPGRAGYNEQFF; CDR3nt: TGTGCCAGCAGTTTCCTACACCCGGGGAGGGCGGGGTACAATGAGCAGTTCTTC
j_gene: TRBJ2-1; d_gene: TRBD2; abundance: many; v_gene: TRBV7-3; CDR3aa: CASRITSGDPRDYNEQFF; CDR3nt: TGTGCCAGCAGGATAACTAGCGGGGACCCGAGGGATTACAATGAGCAGTTCTTC
j_gene: TRBJ1-4; d_gene: -; abundance: many; v_gene: TRBV7-9; CDR3aa: CASSLFETVNEKLFF; CDR3nt: TGTGCCAGCAGCTTATTTGAGACGGTTAATGAAAAACTGTTTTTT
j_gene: TRBJ1-1; d_gene: TRBD1; abundance: medium-sized; v_gene: TRBV28; CDR3aa: CASRTGGTEAFF; CDR3nt: TGTGCCAGCAGGACAGGGGGCACTGAAGCTTTCTTT
j_gene: TRBJ2-1; d_gene: TRBD1; abundance: few; v_gene: TRBV20-1; CDR3aa: CSARTNRGNNEQFF; CDR3nt: TGCAGTGCTAGAACTAACAGGGGCAACAATGAGCAGTTCTTC
j_gene: TRBJ2-7; d_gene: -; abundance: -; v_gene: TRBV5-6; CDR3aa: CASSLGSVRRYEQYF; CDR3nt: TGTGCCAGCAGCTTGGGGAGCGTTCGCCGGTACGAGCAGTACTTC
j_gene: TRBJ2-1; d_gene: TRBD2; abundance: -; v_gene: TRBV29-1; CDR3aa: CSVEASGGVNEQFF; CDR3nt: TGCAGCGTTGAGGCTAGCGGGGGGGTAAATGAGCAGTTCTTC
j_gene: TRBJ2-7; d_gene: -; abundance: -; v_gene: TRBV4-1; CDR3aa: CASSQDRYEQYF; CDR3nt: TGCGCCAGCAGCCAAGACCGCTACGAGCAGTACTTC
j_gene: TRBJ2-5; d_gene: -; abundance: -; v_gene: TRBV13; CDR3aa: CASSRDQETQYF; CDR3nt: TGTGCCAGCAGCCGAGACCAAGAGACCCAGTACTTC
j_gene: TRBJ2-7; d_gene: TRBD2; abundance: -; v_gene: TRBV7-6; CDR3aa: CASGQRGEQYF; CDR3nt: TGTGCCAGCGGCCAGCGGGGGGAGCAGTACTTC
j_gene: TRBJ1-5; d_gene: -; abundance: -; v_gene: TRBV19; CDR3aa: CASSKGRVSNQPQHF; CDR3nt: TGTGCCAGTAGTAAGGGGCGAGTAAGCAATCAGCCCCAGCATTTT
j_gene: TRBJ2-1; d_gene: TRBD2; abundance: -; v_gene: TRBV7-6; CDR3aa: CASSLWTSGRDIFF; CDR3nt: TGTGCCAGCAGCCTCTGGACTAGCGGGAGGGATATATTCTTC
j_gene: TRBJ2-1; d_gene: TRBD2; abundance: -; v_gene: TRBV5-1; CDR3aa: CASSYSGRQYNEQFF; CDR3nt: TGCGCCAGCAGCTATAGCGGGAGGCAGTACAATGAGCAGTTCTTC
j_gene: TRBJ2-4; d_gene: TRBD2; abundance: -; v_gene: TRBV11-2; CDR3aa: CASSPPPGLIAKNIQYF; CDR3nt: TGTGCCAGCAGCCCACCGCCGGGACTAATAGCCAAAAACATTCAGTACTTC
j_gene: TRBJ2-1; d_gene: -; abundance: large; v_gene: TRBV6-4; CDR3aa: CASSDGRWGNEQFF; CDR3nt: TGTGCCAGCAGTGACGGGCGTTGGGGCAATGAGCAGTTCTTC
j_gene: TRBJ1-2; d_gene: -; abundance: -; v_gene: TRBV6-6; CDR3aa: CASSYSTEGYTF; CDR3nt: TGTGCCAGCAGTTACTCGACGGAAGGCTACACCTTC
j_gene: TRBJ2-5; d_gene: -; abundance: -; v_gene: TRBV10-3; CDR3aa: CAISESTPGLETQYF; CDR3nt: TGTGCCATCAGTGAGTCGACACCCGGTCTGGAGACCCAGTACTTC
j_gene: TRBJ2-3; d_gene: TRBD2; abundance: -; v_gene: TRBV29-1; CDR3aa: CSVERGLAGVTDTQYF; CDR3nt: TGCAGCGTTGAAAGGGGGCTAGCGGGGGTCACAGATACGCAGTATTTT
j_gene: TRBJ2-6; d_gene: TRBD1; abundance: medium-sized; v_gene: TRBV23-1; CDR3aa: CASSQATGTGGYSGANVLTF; CDR3nt: TGCGCCAGCAGTCAGGCCACCGGGACAGGGGGATACTCTGGGGCCAACGTCCTGACTTTC
j_gene: TRBJ1-2; d_gene: TRBD1; abundance: medium-sized; v_gene: TRBV19; CDR3aa: CASSPDRMGYTF; CDR3nt: TGTGCCAGTAGTCCGGACAGGATGGGCTACACCTTC
j_gene: TRBJ2-3; d_gene: TRBD1; abundance: few; v_gene: TRBV5-1; CDR3aa: CASSLEPGTAQYF; CDR3nt: TGCGCCAGCAGCTTGGAACCCGGGACAGCGCAGTATTTT
j_gene: TRBJ1-3; d_gene: -; abundance: medium-sized; v_gene: TRBV18; CDR3aa: CASSPWEWTEGNTIYF; CDR3nt: TGTGCCAGCTCACCATGGGAGTGGACTGAAGGAAACACCATATATTTT
j_gene: TRBJ1-2; d_gene: -; abundance: -; v_gene: TRBV5-5; CDR3aa: CASSLVAGNYGYTF; CDR3nt: TGTGCCAGCAGCTTGGTGGCGGGTAACTATGGCTACACCTTC
j_gene: TRBJ2-1; d_gene: TRBD2; abundance: medium-sized; v_gene: TRBV20-1; CDR3aa: CSARVLAGGPVEQFF; CDR3nt: TGCAGTGCCCGGGTCCTAGCGGGAGGGCCAGTTGAGCAGTTCTTC
j_gene: TRBJ2-5; d_gene: -; abundance: -; v_gene: TRBV13; CDR3aa: CASSLRTVQETQYF; CDR3nt: TGTGCCAGCAGCTTGCGGACGGTACAAGAGACCCAGTACTTC
j_gene: TRBJ2-2; d_gene: TRBD1; abundance: many; v_gene: TRBV29-1; CDR3aa: CSVRTGLTGELFF; CDR3nt: TGCAGCGTTCGGACAGGGTTGACCGGGGAGCTGTTTTTT
j_gene: TRBJ2-7; d_gene: -; abundance: -; v_gene: TRBV30; CDR3aa: CAWSVEGREQYF; CDR3nt: TGTGCCTGGAGTGTCGAAGGGCGCGAGCAGTACTTC
j_gene: TRBJ2-7; d_gene: TRBD2; abundance: -; v_gene: TRBV6-2/TRBV6-3; CDR3aa: CASSWSTSGSYEQYF; CDR3nt: TGTGCCAGCAGTTGGTCGACTAGCGGGAGTTACGAGCAGTACTTC
j_gene: TRBJ2-4; d_gene: TRBD2; abundance: medium-sized; v_gene: TRBV7-9; CDR3aa: CASSSPPTSGRTKNIQYF; CDR3nt: TGTGCCAGCAGCTCCCCCCCCACTAGCGGGAGAACCAAAAACATTCAGTACTTC
j_gene: TRBJ2-3; d_gene: TRBD2; abundance: few; v_gene: TRBV29-1; CDR3aa: CSVQGTSGRPSTDTQYF; CDR3nt: TGCAGCGTCCAAGGGACTAGCGGGAGGCCTAGCACAGATACGCAGTATTTT
j_gene: TRBJ2-7; d_gene: -; abundance: -; v_gene: TRBV20-1; CDR3aa: CSARDYEQYF; CDR3nt: TGCAGTGCTAGGGACTACGAGCAGTACTTC
j_gene: TRBJ1-2; d_gene: -; abundance: many; v_gene: TRBV9; CDR3aa: CASSVEDTNAPGGYTF; CDR3nt: TGTGCCAGCAGCGTAGAGGACACGAATGCCCCTGGGGGCTACACCTTC
j_gene: TRBJ2-3; d_gene: TRBD2; abundance: many; v_gene: TRBV6-1; CDR3aa: CASSVVAGPVADTQYF; CDR3nt: TGTGCCAGCAGTGTGGTAGCGGGACCGGTCGCAGATACGCAGTATTTT
j_gene: TRBJ2-5; d_gene: TRBD1; abundance: -; v_gene: TRBV5-1; CDR3aa: CASRPSGQGLETQYF; CDR3nt: TGCGCCAGCAGACCATCGGGACAGGGCTTAGAGACCCAGTACTTC
j_gene: TRBJ2-2; d_gene: -; abundance: -; v_gene: TRBV11-3; CDR3aa: CASSLGQGTGELFF; CDR3nt: TGTGCCAGCAGCTTAGGGCAGGGCACCGGGGAGCTGTTTTTT